The present TCR beta chain was sequenced within a study of blood T cell repertoires in COVID-19 (dated by TCRdb to about 2020). Describing the broader study: Samples covering the acute and convalescent phases of COVID-19 were provided by collaborators in the United States, Italy and Spain. The prospective study material was composed of cDNA or gDNA derived from T cells, B-cell-depleted T cells, or PBMCs. The dataset comprised deeply sampled blood TCRbeta repertoires from subjects exposed to, actively infected with, or recovered from COVID-19. The repertoires were released in a freely available public database intended as a resource for research on the immune response to SARS-CoV-2. Nearly every sample came with metadata listing a de-identified subject ID, COVID-19 status, age in years and sex. Samples came from the ongoing ImmuneRACE study (first 160 participants) plus 1,254 subjects from 6 global collaborators. HLA class I and class II types, where available, came from metadata supplied by the sample provider rather than from assay-based typing.

Trimming leaves V shorter by 3 bases and J shorter by 2 bases, with the junction holding 3 bases beyond the gene matches. From cysteine to phenylalanine, the CDR3 is 14 amino acids long. The only DNA kept is the CDR3, 42 bases in frame from the first base. Taken from the germline V gene, the CDR1 and CDR2 loops are SGHDT and YYEEEE. What the research found in general, with its limitations: The quantity of clinical and demographic metadata differed by source and by participant and was supplied without curation.

Participants in the prospective study were enrolled through a virtual design, were aged roughly 18 to 90 years, and lived in 24 United States geographic areas. In the prospective study, participants were assigned to cohorts based on the clinical history participants reported in a screening survey and a study questionnaire. Recovered participants in ImmuneRACE Cohort 3 were defined by two consecutive negative NP/OP PCR tests, clearance by a healthcare professional, or resolution of symptoms. In the prospective study, mobile phlebotomists collected whole blood, serum and a nasopharyngeal or oropharyngeal swab from each participant. Prospective study participants could optionally give additional blood draws and questionnaires over an approximately two-month period. Blood samples from the prospective study were shipped frozen or at room temperature prior to DNA extraction. TCRbeta CDR3 regions were amplified from genomic DNA using the immunoSEQ Assay, a bias-controlled multiplex PCR. The original pipeline was this. The number of nucleated cells in each sample was estimated by amplification of reference gene primers within the assay. Sequence reads were collapsed and filtered to measure the absolute abundance of every unique TCRbeta CDR3 rearrangement. Productive Simpson clonality was computed per sample as the square root of Simpson's diversity index over productive rearrangements. TCRdb obtained this table from immuneACCESS and retained in-frame rearrangements with V and J assigned. These tables miss some clones; where compared with another copy, unresolved V genes account for less than half of the shortfall, and the remainder is unexplained. Clonal size and the V and J genes are those of that table, whereas D and trimming came from the DNA. This sample comprises about 460,000 clones, about nine tenths of them detected only once. The ten largest account for 8% to 9.5% of the sample.

Comments on this clone: This receptor's antigen is unknown. Per-base qualities were not stored, and no clone one base away is much larger.

This TCR came from a woman aged 55-70 years who had recovered from COVID-19. The chain joins TRBV5-6 to TRBJ2-3; the central 7 bases match TRBD2. The sequenced sample consisted of PBMCs or T cells enriched from blood (not recorded which). The bases are TGTGCCAGCAGCTGGGCGGGAGTCACAGATACGCAGTATTTT. It encodes CASSWAGVTDTQYF.